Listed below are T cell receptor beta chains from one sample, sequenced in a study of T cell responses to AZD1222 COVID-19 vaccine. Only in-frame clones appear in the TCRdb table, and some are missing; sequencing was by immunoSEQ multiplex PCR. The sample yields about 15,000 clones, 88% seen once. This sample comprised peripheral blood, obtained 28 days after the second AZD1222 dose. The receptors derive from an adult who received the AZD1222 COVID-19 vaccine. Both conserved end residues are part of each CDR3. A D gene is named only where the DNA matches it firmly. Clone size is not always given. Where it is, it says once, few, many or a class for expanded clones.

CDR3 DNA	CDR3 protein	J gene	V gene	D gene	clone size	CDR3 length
TGTGCCAGCAGCCAAATCGGCGGGCGGGGGACCCACAATGAGCAGTTCTTC	CASSQIGGRGTHNEQFF	TRBJ2-1	TRBV4-2	TRBD2	.	17
TGTGCCAGCAGCTTAGCTACTTTAGCGGGAGGAGTCACAGATACGCAGTATTTT	CASSLATLAGGVTDTQYF	TRBJ2-3	TRBV7-2	TRBD2	.	18
TGTGCCAGTAAGGCTAGCGGGGGTCAGGGTACGCAGTATTTT	CASKASGGQGTQYF	TRBJ2-3	TRBV19	TRBD2	.	14
TGTGCTAGCAGCTTAGAAGGGGAAATGTTGTACTTC	CASSLEGEMLYF	TRBJ2-7	TRBV7-7	.	.	12
TGTGCCAGCAGCCCGACAGGGGAAGGCAATCAGCCCCAGCATTTT	CASSPTGEGNQPQHF	TRBJ1-5	TRBV28	TRBD1	.	15
TGTGCCAGTAGTGGACTGACAGGGTTTGGGCATTTT	CASSGLTGFGHF	TRBJ1-5	TRBV19	TRBD1	.	12
TGTGCCAGCGTAGGGCGACGAAATCCACTCTCCTACGAGCAGTACTTC	CASVGRRNPLSYEQYF	TRBJ2-7	TRBV21-1	.	.	16
TGTGCCAGCAGTGGAAATGATGGTGAAAAACTGTTTTTT	CASSGNDGEKLFF	TRBJ1-4	TRBV6-4	.	.	13
TGTGCCAGCAGCGTATCAGGGTTCTACAATGAGCAGTTCTTC	CASSVSGFYNEQFF	TRBJ2-1	TRBV9	.	.	14
TGTGCCAGCAGCACGAGACTAGCGGGGGCGCAAGAGACCCAGTACTTC	CASSTRLAGAQETQYF	TRBJ2-5	TRBV3-1/TRBV3-2	TRBD2	.	16
TGTGCCAGCAGTTTTAGTACTGAGACCCAGTACTTC	CASSFSTETQYF	TRBJ2-5	TRBV3-1/TRBV3-2	.	.	12
TGTGCCAGCAGTGACCGAGCGGGCCGCTACGAGCAGTACTTC	CASSDRAGRYEQYF	TRBJ2-7	TRBV6-1	.	few	14
TGTGCCCACTCGCCGGGCGGGGTTCAAGAGACCCAGTACTTC	CAHSPGGVQETQYF	TRBJ2-5	TRBV10-3	.	.	14
TGTGCCAGCAGCTCGACTAGCGGGGTATCCGGGGAGCTGTTTTTT	CASSSTSGVSGELFF	TRBJ2-2	TRBV7-2	TRBD2	.	15
TGTGCCAGCAGCTTAGATAGTCGACAGTCCTATGGCTACACCTTC	CASSLDSRQSYGYTF	TRBJ1-2	TRBV7-9	.	.	15
TGTGCCAGTAGTATCCTAGCGGGGGTCGATACGCAGTATTTT	CASSILAGVDTQYF	TRBJ2-3	TRBV19	TRBD2	.	14
TGTGCCAGCGCGTGGCAGGGGGTGAATCAGCCCCAGCATTTT	CASAWQGVNQPQHF	TRBJ1-5	TRBV28	TRBD1	.	14
TGTGCCAGCAGCGGAGAGACTAGCGGGGGGATCAGCTCCTACAATGAGCAGTTCTTC	CASSGETSGGISSYNEQFF	TRBJ2-1	TRBV9	TRBD2	.	19
TGTGCCAGCCTGGACAGGGGGCTTGGAGATACGCAGTATTTT	CASLDRGLGDTQYF	TRBJ2-3	TRBV2	TRBD1	once	14
TGTGCCAGCAGCCACAAGGCAGGGGGCACTGAAGCTTTCTTT	CASSHKAGGTEAFF	TRBJ1-1	TRBV3-1/TRBV3-2	TRBD1	.	14
TGTGCCAGCAGTGAGTTTGGGGAAGGGTCCTACGAGCAGTACTTC	CASSEFGEGSYEQYF	TRBJ2-7	TRBV25-1	.	.	15
TGTGCCAGCAGCGGCGGACCGACTCAGGGGGAGACCCAGTACTTC	CASSGGPTQGETQYF	TRBJ2-5	TRBV9	.	.	15